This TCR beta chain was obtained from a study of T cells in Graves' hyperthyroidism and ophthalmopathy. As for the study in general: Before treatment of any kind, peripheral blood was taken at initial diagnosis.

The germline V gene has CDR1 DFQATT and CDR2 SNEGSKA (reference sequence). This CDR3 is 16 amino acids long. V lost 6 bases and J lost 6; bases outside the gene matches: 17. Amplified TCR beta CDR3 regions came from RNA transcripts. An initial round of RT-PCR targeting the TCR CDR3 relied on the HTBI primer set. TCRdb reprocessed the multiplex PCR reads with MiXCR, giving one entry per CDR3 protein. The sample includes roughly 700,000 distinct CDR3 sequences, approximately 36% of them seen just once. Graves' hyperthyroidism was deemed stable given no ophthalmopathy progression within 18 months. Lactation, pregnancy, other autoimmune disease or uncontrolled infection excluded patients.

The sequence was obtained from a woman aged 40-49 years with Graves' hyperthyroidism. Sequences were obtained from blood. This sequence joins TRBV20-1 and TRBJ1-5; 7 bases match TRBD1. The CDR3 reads CSAGGATRGPGQPQHF. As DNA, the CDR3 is TGCAGTGCAGGGGGGGCAACAAGGGGGCCGGGTCAGCCCCAGCATTTT.